This T cell receptor beta chain came from a study of blood T cells in healthy people across ages. Together with a sample-barcoded 5' primer, a J-beta primer mix was included in a second PCR lasting about 6 to 11 cycles. TCRdb re-called the 5' RACE reads through MiXCR, storing one row per CDR3 protein. The table includes about 900,000 distinct CDR3 sequences, around 48% detected once. The sample, around 9.9 milliliters of peripheral blood, was drawn from each donor. Regarding this clonotype: The antigen remains undetermined.

General study points: PBMCs that were unsorted prevented a conclusive naive versus antigen-experienced comparison. With naive T cell percentage, TCR beta diversity showed a strong correlation.

Sequencing was performed on blood. This clonotype originated in a man aged 25 to 40 in good health.

CDR3: CASSEAAGGRHQPQHF. Here the CDR3 DNA reads TGTGCCAGCAGTGAAGCGGCCGGGGGCAGACATCAGCCCCAGCATTTT. This chain links TRBV2 with TRBJ1-5, with a weak D call TRBD1 (6 bases). The V and J ends lost 0 bases and 5 bases respectively, with 14 bases between them. Germline V gene data show CDR1 as SNHLY and CDR2 as FYNNEI. The CDR3 length is 16 residues.